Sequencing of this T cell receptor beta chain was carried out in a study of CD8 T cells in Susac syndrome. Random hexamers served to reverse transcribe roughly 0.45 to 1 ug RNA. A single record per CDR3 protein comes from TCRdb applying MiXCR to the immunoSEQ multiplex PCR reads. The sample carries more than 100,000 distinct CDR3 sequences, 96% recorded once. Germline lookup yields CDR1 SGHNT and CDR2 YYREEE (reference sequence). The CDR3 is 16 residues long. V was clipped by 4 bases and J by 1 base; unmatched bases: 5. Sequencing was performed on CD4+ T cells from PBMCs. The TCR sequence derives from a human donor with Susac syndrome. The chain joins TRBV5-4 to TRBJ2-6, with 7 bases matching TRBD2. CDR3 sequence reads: CASSPWRESGANVLTF. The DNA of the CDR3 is TGTGCCAGCAGCCCCTGGCGGGAGTCTGGGGCCAACGTCCTGACTTTC.